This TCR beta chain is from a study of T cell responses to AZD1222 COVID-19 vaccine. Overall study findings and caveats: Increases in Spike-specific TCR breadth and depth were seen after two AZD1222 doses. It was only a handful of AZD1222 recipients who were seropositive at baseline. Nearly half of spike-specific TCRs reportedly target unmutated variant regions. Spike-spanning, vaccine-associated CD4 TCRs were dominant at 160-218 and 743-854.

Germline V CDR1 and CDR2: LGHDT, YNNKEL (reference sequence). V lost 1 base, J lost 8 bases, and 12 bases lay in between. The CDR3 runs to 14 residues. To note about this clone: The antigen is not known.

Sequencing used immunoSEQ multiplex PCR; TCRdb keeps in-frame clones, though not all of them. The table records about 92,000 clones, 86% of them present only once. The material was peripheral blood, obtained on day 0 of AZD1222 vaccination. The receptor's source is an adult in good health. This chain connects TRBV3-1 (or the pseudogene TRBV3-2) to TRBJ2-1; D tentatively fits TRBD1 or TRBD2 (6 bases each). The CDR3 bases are TGTGCCAGCAGCCAAGCGGGGGCGTCGGATGAGCAGTTCTTC. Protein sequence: CASSQAGASDEQFF.